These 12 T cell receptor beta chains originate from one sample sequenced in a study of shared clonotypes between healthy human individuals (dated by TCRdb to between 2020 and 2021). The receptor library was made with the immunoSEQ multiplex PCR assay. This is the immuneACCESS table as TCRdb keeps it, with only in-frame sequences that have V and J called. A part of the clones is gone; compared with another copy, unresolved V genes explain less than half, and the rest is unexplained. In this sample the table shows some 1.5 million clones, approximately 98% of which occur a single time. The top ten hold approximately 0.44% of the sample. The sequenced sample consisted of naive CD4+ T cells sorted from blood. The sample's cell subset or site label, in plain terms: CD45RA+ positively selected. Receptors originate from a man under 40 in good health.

The CDR3 nucleotides read TGCGCCAGCTCCCCCTCCACCTACGAGCAGTACTTC. Encoded protein: CASSPSTYEQYF. The chain couples TRBV5-1 to TRBJ2-7, with D unclear. This CDR3 has 12 amino acids. The V end lost 7 bases, the J end lost 2 bases, and 10 bases lay between the germline ends. CDR1 and CDR2 from the germline V gene are SGHRS and YFSETQ. Full variable domain (rest looked up from reference TRBV5-1 and TRBJ2-7): KAGVTQTPRYLIKTRGQQVTLSCSPISGHRSVSWYQQTPGQGLQFLFEYFSETQRNKGNFPGRFSGRQFSNSRSEMNVSTLELGDSALYLCASSPSTYEQYFGPGTRLTVT.

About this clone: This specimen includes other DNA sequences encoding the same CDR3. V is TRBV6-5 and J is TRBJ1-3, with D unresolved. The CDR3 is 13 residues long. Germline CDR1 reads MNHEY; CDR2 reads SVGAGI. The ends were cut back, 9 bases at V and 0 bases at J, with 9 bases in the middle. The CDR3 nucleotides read TGTGCCAGTAGGGATGGCTCTGGAAACACCATATATTTT. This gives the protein CASRDGSGNTIYF.

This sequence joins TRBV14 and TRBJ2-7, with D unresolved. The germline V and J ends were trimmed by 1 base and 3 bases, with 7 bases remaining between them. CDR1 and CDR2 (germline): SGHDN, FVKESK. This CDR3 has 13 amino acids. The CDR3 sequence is CASSQVRHYEQYF. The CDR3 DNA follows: TGTGCCAGCAGCCAAGTGCGTCACTACGAGCAGTACTTC.

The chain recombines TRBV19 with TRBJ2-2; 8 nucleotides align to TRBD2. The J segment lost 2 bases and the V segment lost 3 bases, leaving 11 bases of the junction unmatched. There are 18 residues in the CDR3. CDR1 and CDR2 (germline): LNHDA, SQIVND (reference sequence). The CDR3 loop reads CASSMSRGLAANTGELFF. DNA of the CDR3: TGTGCCAGTAGTATGAGTAGAGGACTAGCAGCTAACACCGGGGAGCTGTTTTTT.

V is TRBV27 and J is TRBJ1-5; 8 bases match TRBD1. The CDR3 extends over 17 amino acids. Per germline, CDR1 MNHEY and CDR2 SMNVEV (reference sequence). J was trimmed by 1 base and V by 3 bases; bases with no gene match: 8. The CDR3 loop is CASSFRQGIGSNQPQHF. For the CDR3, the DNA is TGTGCCAGCAGTTTTCGACAGGGGATCGGGAGCAATCAGCCCCAGCATTTT.

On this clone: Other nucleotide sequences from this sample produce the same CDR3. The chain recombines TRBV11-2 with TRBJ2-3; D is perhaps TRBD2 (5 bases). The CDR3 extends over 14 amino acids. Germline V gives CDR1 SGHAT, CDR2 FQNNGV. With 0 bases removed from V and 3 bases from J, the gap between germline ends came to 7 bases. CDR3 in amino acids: CASSLDRGTDTQYF. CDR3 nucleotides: TGTGCCAGCAGCTTAGACCGAGGGACAGATACGCAGTATTTT.

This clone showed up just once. The CDR3 is CASSLGVAGPYEQYF. The CDR3 nucleotides read TGTGCCAGCAGCTTAGGGGTTGCAGGCCCCTACGAGCAGTACTTC. The rearrangement links TRBV11-3 to TRBJ2-7; D is unresolved. This CDR3 is 15 amino acids long. Germline lookup yields CDR1 SGHNT and CDR2 YENEEA. Deletions cut 1 base from V and 2 bases from J, with 12 bases between.

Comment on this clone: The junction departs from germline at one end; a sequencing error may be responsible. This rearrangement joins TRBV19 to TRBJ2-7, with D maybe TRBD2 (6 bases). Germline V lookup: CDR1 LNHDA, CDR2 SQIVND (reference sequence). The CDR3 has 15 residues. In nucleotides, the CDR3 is TGTGGCAGTAGACCTCGTGCCGGGAGCACCTACGAGCAGTACTTC. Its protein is CGSRPRAGSTYEQYF.

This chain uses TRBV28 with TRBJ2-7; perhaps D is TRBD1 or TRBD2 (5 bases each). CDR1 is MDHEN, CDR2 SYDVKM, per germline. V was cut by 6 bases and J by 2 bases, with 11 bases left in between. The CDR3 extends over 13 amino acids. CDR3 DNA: TGTGCCAGCAGGTGGGACGTAGCCTACGAGCAGTACTTC. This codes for CASRWDVAYEQYF.

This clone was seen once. The CDR3 loop reads CASSGHPSGSDEQYF. As DNA, the CDR3 is TGTGCCAGCAGCGGCCACCCTAGCGGGAGCGACGAGCAGTACTTC. This chain links TRBV11-2 with TRBJ2-7, with 10 bases identical to TRBD2. Trimming cost V 5 bases and J 5 bases; bases outside gene matches: 9. The CDR3 contains 15 residues. Germline CDR1 and CDR2: SGHAT and FQNNGV.

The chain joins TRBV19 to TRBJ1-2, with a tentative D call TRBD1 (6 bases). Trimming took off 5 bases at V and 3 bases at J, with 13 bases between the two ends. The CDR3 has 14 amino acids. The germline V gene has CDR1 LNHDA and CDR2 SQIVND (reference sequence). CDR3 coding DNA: TGTGCCAGTAGTTCACAGGGAGCGGACTATGGCTACACCTTC. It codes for CASSSQGADYGYTF. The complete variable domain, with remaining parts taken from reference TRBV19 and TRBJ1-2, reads DGGITQSPKYLFRKEGQNVTLSCEQNLNHDAMYWYRQDPGQGLRLIYYSQIVNDFQKGDIAEGYSVSREKKESFPLTVTSAQKNPTAFYLCASSSQGADYGYTFGSGTRLTVV.

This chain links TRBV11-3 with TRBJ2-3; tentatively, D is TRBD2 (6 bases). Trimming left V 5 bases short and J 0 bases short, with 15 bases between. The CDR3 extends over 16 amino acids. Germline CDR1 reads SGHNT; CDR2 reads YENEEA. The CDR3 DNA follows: TGTGCCAGCAGCCCAACGGGCGGGAAAAGCACAGATACGCAGTATTTT. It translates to CASSPTGGKSTDTQYF.